This TCR beta chain is from a study of identical twins. General observations from the study: Invariant T cells like MAIT and iNKT could partly confound the zero-insertion analyses.

Donors uniformly comprised healthy Caucasians. The junction had 7 bases not matched to a gene; V was cut back by 5 bases and J by 0 bases. From germline, CDR1 is MNHEY and CDR2 SVGEGT. This CDR3 has 15 residues. As to this clonotype: Its antigen is undetermined.

From the 5' RACE reads, TCRdb called clonotypes with MiXCR, one entry per CDR3 protein. The table has approximately 620,000 distinct CDR3 sequences, 8% to 9% seen once. The sample was also linked to a second study, of yellow fever vaccine responses in identical twins.

Specimen: PBMCs. The chain couples TRBV6-2 or TRBV6-3 to TRBJ2-7; 7 bases map to TRBD1. The sequence came from a woman aged 18-29 years in good health. CDR3 amino acids: CASSPGQVLSYEQYF. The DNA of the CDR3 is TGTGCCAGCAGTCCTGGACAGGTTCTCTCCTACGAGCAGTACTTC.